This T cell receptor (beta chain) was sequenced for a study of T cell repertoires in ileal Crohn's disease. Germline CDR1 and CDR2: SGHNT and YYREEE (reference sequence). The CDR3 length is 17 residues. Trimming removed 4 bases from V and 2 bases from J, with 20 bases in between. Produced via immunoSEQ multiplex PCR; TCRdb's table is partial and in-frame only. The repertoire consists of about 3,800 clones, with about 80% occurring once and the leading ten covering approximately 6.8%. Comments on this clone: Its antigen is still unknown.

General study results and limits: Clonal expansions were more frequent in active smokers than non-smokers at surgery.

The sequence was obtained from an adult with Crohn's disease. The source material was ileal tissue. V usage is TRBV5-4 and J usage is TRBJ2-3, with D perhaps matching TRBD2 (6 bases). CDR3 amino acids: CASSNPTSSSSTDTQYF. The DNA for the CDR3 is TGTGCCAGCAGCAACCCAACTAGCAGTAGTTCCACAGATACGCAGTATTTT.